This passage covers 5 T cell receptor beta chains from one sample sequenced in a study of CD8 T cells in ankylosing spondylitis. TCRdb re-derived calls from the 5' RACE reads in MiXCR, one entry per CDR3 protein. Among hundreds of thousands of distinct CDR3 sequences listed, about 26% were seen once. Source material: blood, either unsorted or a sorted T cell fraction (not recorded which). These receptors were obtained from a male donor with ankylosing spondylitis or in good health (not recorded which).

This clonotype was counted only a few times. The chain is built from TRBV12-3 or TRBV12-4 and TRBJ2-7; TRBD1 aligns across 7 bases. J gave up 6 bases and V 6 bases, and 8 bases lay outside the gene matches. CDR3 length equals 13 residues. The CDR3 DNA reads as TGTGCCAGCAGCTTCGCCGACAGGGCCGAGCAGTACTTC. Translation gives CASSFADRAEQYF.

This clonotype was seen at least ten times. J is TRBJ1-5 and V is TRBV6-5; 7 nucleotides line up with TRBD1. The V and J ends lost 0 bases and 7 bases, in that order; junction bases with no gene match: 3. The CDR3 consists of 14 residues. CDR1 MNHEY and CDR2 SVGAGI come from the germline V gene. DNA of the CDR3: TGTGCCAGCAGTTACTCACAGGGGTGGCAGCCCCAGCATTTT. It translates to CASSYSQGWQPQHF.

The chain recombines TRBV6-1 with TRBJ2-3; 8 nucleotides line up with TRBD1. Germline CDR1 is MNHNS and CDR2 is SASEGT. V shed 5 bases and J 3 bases; nucleotides not matched to a gene: 1. This CDR3 is built from 13 residues. This CDR3 reads CASSRTGTDTQYF. The CDR3 bases are TGTGCCAGCAGTCGGACAGGGACAGATACGCAGTATTTT.

This clonotype appeared many times. V usage is TRBV6-2 or TRBV6-3 and J usage is TRBJ2-7; possibly TRBD1 for D (6 bases). Trimming shortened V by 4 bases and J by 2 bases, and 12 bases separated the two germline ends. CDR3 length: 14 residues. Germline V gives CDR1 MNHEY, CDR2 SVGEGT. CDR3 sequence: CASSFGRGPYEQYF. The CDR3 DNA follows: TGTGCCAGCAGTTTTGGCAGGGGACCCTACGAGCAGTACTTC.

The rearrangement joins TRBV7-6 to TRBJ2-5; a weak D match, TRBD2 (5 bases). Trimming removed 2 bases from V and 1 base from J, with 20 bases in between. The CDR3 length is 18 residues. Per germline, CDR1 SGHVS and CDR2 FNYEAQ. The CDR3 region is CASSLSGPARSSQETQYF. The CDR3, as DNA: TGTGCCAGCAGCTTAAGCGGACCCGCGAGGTCCAGCCAAGAGACCCAGTACTTC. The full variable domain, in which reference TRBV7-6 and TRBJ2-5 provide the parts outside the CDR3, is GAGVSQSPRYKVTKRGQDVALRCDPISGHVSLYWYRQALGQGPEFLTYFNYEAQQDKSGLPNDRFSAERPEGSISTLTIQRTEQRDSAMYRCASSLSGPARSSQETQYFGPGTRLLVL.